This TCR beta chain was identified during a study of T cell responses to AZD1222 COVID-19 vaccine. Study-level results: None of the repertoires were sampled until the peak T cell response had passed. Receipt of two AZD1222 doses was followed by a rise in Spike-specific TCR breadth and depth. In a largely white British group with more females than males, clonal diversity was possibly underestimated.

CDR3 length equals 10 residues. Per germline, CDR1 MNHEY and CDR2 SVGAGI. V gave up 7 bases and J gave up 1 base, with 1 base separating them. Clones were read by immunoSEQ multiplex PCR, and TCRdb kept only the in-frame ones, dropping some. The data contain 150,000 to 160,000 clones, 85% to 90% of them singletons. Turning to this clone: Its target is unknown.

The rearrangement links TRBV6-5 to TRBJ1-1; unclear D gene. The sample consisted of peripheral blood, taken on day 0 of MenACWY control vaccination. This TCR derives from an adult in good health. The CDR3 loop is CASKNTEAFF. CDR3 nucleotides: TGTGCCAGCAAGAACACTGAAGCTTTCTTT.